The rows below give T cell receptor beta chains drawn from one sample of a study of blood T cell repertoires in COVID-19. Assay: immunoSEQ multiplex PCR; the TCRdb copy retains only in-frame clones and omits some. The sample contains tens of thousands of clones, 85% of which appear only once. Sequencing input: peripheral blood. The source of these receptors is a human donor in a cohort sampled during active COVID-19. The CDR3 runs from the conserved cysteine through the conserved F or W. The order of the fields is V gene, clone size, J gene, D gene, CDR3 protein, CDR3 DNA. The D gene is left open where the match is weak. Clone sizes are given selectively: once, few, many, or a class where the clone is expanded.

V: TRBV6-5; size: -; J: TRBJ1-1; D: TRBD1; CDR3: CASSLTGGVAFF; DNA: TGTGCCAGCAGTCTGACAGGGGGCGTAGCTTTCTTT
V: TRBV18; size: -; J: TRBJ2-4; D: TRBD1; CDR3: CASSHGGDRGLAKNIQYF; DNA: TGTGCCAGCTCACATGGGGGCGACAGGGGGCTGGCCAAAAACATTCAGTACTTC
V: TRBV29-1; size: few; J: TRBJ1-1; D: -; CDR3: CSVLTGHAEAFF; DNA: TGCAGCGTGTTGACAGGCCACGCTGAAGCTTTCTTT
V: TRBV24-1; size: -; J: TRBJ1-1; D: TRBD1; CDR3: CATSSGTVLNTEAFF; DNA: TGTGCCACCAGCTCCGGGACAGTATTGAACACTGAAGCTTTCTTT
V: TRBV21-1; size: -; J: TRBJ2-6; D: -; CDR3: CASSPRQGKSGANVLTF; DNA: TGTGCCAGCAGTCCACGGCAGGGGAAAAGTGGGGCCAACGTCCTGACTTTC
V: TRBV5-6; size: -; J: TRBJ1-6; D: TRBD1; CDR3: CASSLLQGGSPLHF; DNA: TGTGCCAGCAGCTTGCTCCAGGGGGGTTCACCCCTCCACTTT
V: TRBV6-2/TRBV6-3; size: -; J: TRBJ2-5; D: TRBD2; CDR3: CASSAPGLAPETQYF; DNA: TGTGCCAGCAGCGCCCCGGGACTAGCCCCCGAGACCCAGTACTTC
V: TRBV7-9; size: -; J: TRBJ2-2; D: -; CDR3: CASSSTHTGELFF; DNA: TGTGCCAGCAGCTCGACTCACACCGGGGAGCTGTTTTTT
V: TRBV4-2; size: -; J: TRBJ1-1; D: TRBD1; CDR3: CASSRRWDRGQIF; DNA: TGTGCCAGCAGCCGAAGGTGGGACAGGGGCCAGATTTTT
V: TRBV6-6; size: few; J: TRBJ1-2; D: TRBD1; CDR3: CASSPPGQAYGYTF; DNA: TGTGCCAGCAGCCCCCCGGGACAGGCCTATGGCTACACCTTC
V: TRBV28; size: -; J: TRBJ1-4; D: -; CDR3: CASMGGAGPKEKLFF; DNA: TGTGCCAGCATGGGGGGGGCGGGGCCAAAGGAAAAACTGTTTTTT
V: TRBV3-1/TRBV3-2; size: -; J: TRBJ2-7; D: -; CDR3: CASSQDQGGYEQYF; DNA: TGTGCCAGCAGCCAAGATCAGGGTGGCTACGAGCAGTACTTC
V: TRBV5-1; size: once; J: TRBJ1-1; D: -; CDR3: CASSLGANTEAFF; DNA: TGCGCCAGCAGCTTGGGGGCGAACACTGAAGCTTTCTTT
V: TRBV30; size: -; J: TRBJ2-7; D: TRBD2; CDR3: CAWSVGGSSYEQYF; DNA: TGTGCCTGGAGTGTCGGGGGGAGCTCCTACGAGCAGTACTTC
V: TRBV12-5; size: -; J: TRBJ2-1; D: -; CDR3: CASGDSRGKVDEQFF; DNA: TGTGCTAGTGGGGATAGCCGGGGGAAGGTCGATGAGCAGTTCTTC
V: TRBV19; size: -; J: TRBJ2-3; D: -; CDR3: CASRPGGGSQYF; DNA: TGTGCCAGTCGACCGGGCGGAGGATCGCAGTATTTT
V: TRBV9; size: -; J: TRBJ1-2; D: -; CDR3: CASSAAGGGYTF; DNA: TGTGCCAGCAGCGCCGCGGGGGGTGGCTACACCTTC
V: TRBV9; size: -; J: TRBJ1-3; D: -; CDR3: CASSVGAGARGNTIYF; DNA: TGTGCCAGCAGCGTAGGGGCAGGGGCGAGGGGAAACACCATATATTTT
V: TRBV7-9; size: -; J: TRBJ1-2; D: -; CDR3: CASTKTGGGYTF; DNA: TGTGCCAGCACCAAGACCGGCGGTGGCTACACCTTC
V: TRBV5-1; size: -; J: TRBJ1-2; D: -; CDR3: CASSLARANYGYTF; DNA: TGCGCCAGCAGCTTAGCCAGGGCTAACTATGGCTACACCTTC
V: TRBV6-5; size: -; J: TRBJ2-3; D: TRBD2; CDR3: CASSYSAGGQDTQYF; DNA: TGTGCCAGCAGTTACTCTGCGGGGGGGCAGGATACGCAGTATTTT
V: TRBV7-3; size: -; J: TRBJ2-1; D: TRBD2; CDR3: CASSLTSGGYNEQFF; DNA: TGTGCCAGCAGCCTGACTAGCGGGGGGTACAATGAGCAGTTCTTC
V: TRBV18; size: -; J: TRBJ2-1; D: TRBD1; CDR3: CASSPSQTGAAYNEQFF; DNA: TGTGCCAGCTCACCCTCCCAGACAGGGGCGGCCTACAATGAGCAGTTCTTC
V: TRBV7-9; size: once; J: TRBJ2-5; D: TRBD2; CDR3: CASSPVASGKETQYF; DNA: TGTGCCAGCAGCCCGGTGGCTAGCGGGAAAGAGACCCAGTACTTC
V: TRBV4-3; size: -; J: TRBJ2-2; D: TRBD2; CDR3: CASSQELAGNTGELFF; DNA: TGCGCCAGCAGCCAGGAACTAGCGGGAAACACCGGGGAGCTGTTTTTT
V: TRBV2; size: -; J: TRBJ1-5; D: -; CDR3: CASSEGGNRQPQHF; DNA: TGTGCCAGCAGTGAGGGGGGTAACAGGCAGCCCCAGCATTTT
V: TRBV2; size: -; J: TRBJ2-7; D: -; CDR3: CARDSPSSYEQYF; DNA: TGTGCCAGAGACAGCCCGAGCTCCTACGAGCAGTACTTC
V: TRBV30; size: -; J: TRBJ1-2; D: -; CDR3: CAWRGGAGYGYTF; DNA: TGTGCCTGGAGGGGGGGAGCGGGCTATGGCTACACCTTC
V: TRBV7-9; size: few; J: TRBJ1-1; D: -; CDR3: CASSLEQANTEAFF; DNA: TGTGCCAGCAGCTTAGAACAGGCCAACACTGAAGCTTTCTTT
V: TRBV7-8; size: -; J: TRBJ2-1; D: TRBD1; CDR3: CASSLVSGGFYNEQFF; DNA: TGTGCCAGCAGCTTAGTCTCAGGGGGCTTCTACAATGAGCAGTTCTTC
V: TRBV7-8; size: -; J: TRBJ2-2; D: -; CDR3: CASSLGIGLTGELFF; DNA: TGTGCCAGCAGCTTAGGGATCGGACTCACCGGGGAGCTGTTTTTT
V: TRBV7-8; size: -; J: TRBJ1-3; D: -; CDR3: CASRPQSSGNTIYF; DNA: TGTGCCAGCAGACCACAGAGCTCTGGAAACACCATATATTTT
V: TRBV6-6; size: -; J: TRBJ1-2; D: -; CDR3: CASSHRENYGYTF; DNA: TGTGCCAGCAGTCACAGGGAAAACTATGGCTACACCTTC
V: TRBV7-9; size: -; J: TRBJ1-2; D: -; CDR3: CASSLDIYGYTF; DNA: TGTGCCAGCAGCCTGGACATTTATGGCTACACCTTC
V: TRBV21-1; size: -; J: TRBJ2-5; D: -; CDR3: CASPACRVKETQYF; DNA: TGTGCCAGCCCCGCGTGCAGGGTTAAAGAGACCCAGTACTTC
V: TRBV11-3; size: -; J: TRBJ2-7; D: -; CDR3: CASSFKEEQYF; DNA: TGTGCCAGCAGCTTTAAGGAGGAGCAGTACTTC
V: TRBV19; size: -; J: TRBJ2-1; D: TRBD1; CDR3: CASYPGTGDGNEQFF; DNA: TGTGCCAGTTACCCCGGGACAGGGGATGGGAATGAGCAGTTCTTC
V: TRBV19; size: -; J: TRBJ1-6; D: -; CDR3: CASSIRGHARRGPYNSPLHF; DNA: TGTGCCAGTAGTATTCGGGGACATGCCCGCCGGGGACCCTATAATTCACCCCTCCACTTT
V: TRBV6-6; size: -; J: TRBJ1-6; D: TRBD1; CDR3: CASSSGQAALKSPLHF; DNA: TGTGCCAGCAGTTCGGGACAGGCAGCTTTAAAATCACCCCTCCACTTT
V: TRBV18; size: -; J: TRBJ2-7; D: -; CDR3: CASSPPVGEQYF; DNA: TGTGCCAGCTCACCACCGGTCGGCGAGCAGTACTTC
V: TRBV19; size: few; J: TRBJ1-2; D: -; CDR3: CASTPGTLYGYTF; DNA: TGTGCCAGTACCCCAGGGACACTCTATGGCTACACCTTC
V: TRBV15; size: -; J: TRBJ1-2; D: -; CDR3: CATSRFGANYGYTF; DNA: TGTGCCACCAGCAGATTCGGAGCTAACTATGGCTACACCTTC
V: TRBV4-1; size: -; J: TRBJ2-1; D: -; CDR3: CASSRPGYEQFF; DNA: TGCGCCAGCAGCCGACCAGGGTATGAGCAGTTCTTC
V: TRBV4-3; size: few; J: TRBJ1-6; D: -; CDR3: CASSPDGGRNNSPLHF; DNA: TGCGCCAGCAGCCCTGATGGGGGCAGGAACAATTCACCCCTCCACTTT
V: TRBV20-1; size: -; J: TRBJ2-5; D: -; CDR3: CSADSLKTQYF; DNA: TGCAGTGCTGACAGTCTGAAGACCCAGTACTTC
V: TRBV18; size: once; J: TRBJ2-4; D: TRBD2; CDR3: CASSPPGGIQYF; DNA: TGTGCCAGCTCTCCGCCGGGAGGCATTCAGTACTTC
V: TRBV10-2; size: -; J: TRBJ2-3; D: TRBD2; CDR3: CASTPSGVRRDTQYF; DNA: TGCGCCAGCACGCCTAGCGGGGTTAGGAGAGATACGCAGTATTTT
V: TRBV7-9; size: once; J: TRBJ2-3; D: TRBD1; CDR3: CASSLGTGPSSADTQYF; DNA: TGTGCCAGCAGCCTCGGGACAGGGCCCTCGAGCGCAGATACGCAGTATTTT
V: TRBV16; size: -; J: TRBJ2-7; D: -; CDR3: CASSQSEISYEQYF; DNA: TGTGCCAGCAGCCAATCGGAGATCTCCTACGAGCAGTACTTC
V: TRBV19; size: -; J: TRBJ1-6; D: TRBD1; CDR3: CATKQPGTGLHNSPLHF; DNA: TGTGCCACCAAACAACCCGGGACAGGGCTCCATAATTCACCCCTCCACTTT